This TCR beta chain was documented in a study of CD8+ T cells in alopecia areata. Study-level background: Those treated were given oral tofacitinib at 5 to 10 mg twice daily.

Looked up from germline, CDR1 is MDHEN and CDR2 is SYDVKM. The CDR3 length is 15 residues. Trimming removed 7 bases from V and 6 bases from J, with 20 bases in between. Using a FACSAria, the CD4+ and CD8+ T cells were sorted from the PBMCs. Notes on the study in general: In lesional scalp, particularly from alopecia totalis/universalis, clonality was higher than in normal scalp.

In the case of this clone: Antigen specificity is unknown.

RNA was extracted and reverse transcribed into cDNA as the sequencing template. The assay was immunoSEQ multiplex PCR, and TCRdb's table has in-frame clones only and misses some. The sample has fewer than 100,000 clones; nearly 45% are singletons. The sequenced sample consisted of CD4+ T cells sorted from blood. The chain links TRBV28 to TRBJ2-3; TRBD1 or TRBD2 may be the D gene (5 bases each). The receptor comes from a human donor with alopecia areata. The CDR3 DNA follows: TGTGCCAGCATTTTCGGCCGGGGCTCTGTGGATACGCAGTATTTT. Protein sequence: CASIFGRGSVDTQYF. The entire variable domain, with the rest obtained from reference TRBV28 and TRBJ2-3, is as follows: DVKVTQSSRYLVKRTGEKVFLECVQDMDHENMFWYRQDPGLGLRLIYFSYDVKMKEKGDIPEGYSVSREKKERFSLILESASTNQTSMYLCASIFGRGSVDTQYFGPGTRLTVL.